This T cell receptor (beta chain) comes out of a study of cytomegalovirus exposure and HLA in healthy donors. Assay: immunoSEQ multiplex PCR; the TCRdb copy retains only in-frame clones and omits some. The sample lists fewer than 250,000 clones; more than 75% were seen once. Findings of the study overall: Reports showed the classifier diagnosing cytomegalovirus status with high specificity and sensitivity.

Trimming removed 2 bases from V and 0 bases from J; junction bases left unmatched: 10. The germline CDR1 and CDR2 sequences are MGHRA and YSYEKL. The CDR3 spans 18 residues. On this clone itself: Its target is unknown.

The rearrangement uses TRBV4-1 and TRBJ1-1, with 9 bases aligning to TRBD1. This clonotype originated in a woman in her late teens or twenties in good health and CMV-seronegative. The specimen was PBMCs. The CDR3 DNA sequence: TGCGCCAGCAGCCAACCTTTCGGACAGGGGACATTGAACACTGAAGCTTTCTTT. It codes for CASSQPFGQGTLNTEAFF.